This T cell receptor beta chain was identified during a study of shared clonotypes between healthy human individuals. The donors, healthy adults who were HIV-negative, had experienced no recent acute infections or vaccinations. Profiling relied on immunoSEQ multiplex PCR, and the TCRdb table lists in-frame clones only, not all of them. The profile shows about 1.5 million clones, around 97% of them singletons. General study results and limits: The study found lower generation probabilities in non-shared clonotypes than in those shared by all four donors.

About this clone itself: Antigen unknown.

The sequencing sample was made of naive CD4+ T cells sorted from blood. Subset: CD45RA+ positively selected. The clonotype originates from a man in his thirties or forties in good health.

The CDR3 loop is CASIGRRHSTGELFF. CDR3 sequence (DNA): TGTGCCAGTATAGGTAGGCGTCACAGCACCGGGGAGCTGTTTTTT. The rearrangement joins TRBV19 to TRBJ2-2; D uncertain. Trimming left V 7 bases short and J 4 bases short, with 16 bases between. Germline V lookup: CDR1 LNHDA, CDR2 SQIVND (reference sequence). This CDR3 region has 15 residues.